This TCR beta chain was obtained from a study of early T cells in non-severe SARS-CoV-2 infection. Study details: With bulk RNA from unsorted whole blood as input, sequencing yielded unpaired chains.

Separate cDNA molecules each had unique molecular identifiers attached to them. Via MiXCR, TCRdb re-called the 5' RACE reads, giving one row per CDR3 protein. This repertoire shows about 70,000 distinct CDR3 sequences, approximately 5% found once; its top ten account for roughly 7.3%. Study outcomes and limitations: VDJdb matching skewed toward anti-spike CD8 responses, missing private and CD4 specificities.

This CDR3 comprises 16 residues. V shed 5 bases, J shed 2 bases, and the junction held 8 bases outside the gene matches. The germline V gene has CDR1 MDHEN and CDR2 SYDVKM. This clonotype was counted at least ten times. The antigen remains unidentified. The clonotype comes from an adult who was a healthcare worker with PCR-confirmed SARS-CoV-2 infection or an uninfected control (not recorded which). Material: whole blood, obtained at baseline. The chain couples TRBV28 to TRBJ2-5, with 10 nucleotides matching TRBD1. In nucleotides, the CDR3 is TGTGCCAGCAGTCCAGGGACAGGGGTTAATCAAGAGACCCAGTACTTC. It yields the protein CASSPGTGVNQETQYF.